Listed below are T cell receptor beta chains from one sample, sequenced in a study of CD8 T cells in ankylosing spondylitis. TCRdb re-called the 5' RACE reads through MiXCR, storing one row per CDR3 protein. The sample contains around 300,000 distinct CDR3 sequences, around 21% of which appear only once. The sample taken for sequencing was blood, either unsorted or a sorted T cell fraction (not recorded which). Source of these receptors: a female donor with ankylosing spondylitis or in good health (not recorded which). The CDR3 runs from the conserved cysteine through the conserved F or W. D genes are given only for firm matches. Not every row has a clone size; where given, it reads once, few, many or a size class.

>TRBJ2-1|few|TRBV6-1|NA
TGTGCCAGCAGTCCCTGGGGTCGCCCCGGGTACTACAATGAGCAGTTCTTC
CASSPWGRPGYYNEQFF
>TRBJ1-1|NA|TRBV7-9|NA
TGTGCCAGCAGCCCCCAGGTGGGGGGCACTGAAGCTTTCTTT
CASSPQVGGTEAFF
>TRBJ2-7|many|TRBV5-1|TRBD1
TGCGCCAGCAGCGTACAGGGGACCTACGAGCAGTACTTC
CASSVQGTYEQYF
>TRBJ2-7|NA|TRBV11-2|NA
TGTGCCAGCACCCAGACTAGTTTGGGATCCTACGAGCAGTACTTC
CASTQTSLGSYEQYF
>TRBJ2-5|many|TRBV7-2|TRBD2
TGTGCCAGCAGCTCCGGGACTAGTGGGTGGGAGACCCAGTACTTC
CASSSGTSGWETQYF
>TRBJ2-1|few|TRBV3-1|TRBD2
TGTGCCAGCAGCCAAGGGGGAGGGCCTTACAATGAGCAGTTCTTC
CASSQGGGPYNEQFF
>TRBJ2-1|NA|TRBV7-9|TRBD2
TGTGCCAGCAGCGATCTGACTAGCGGGAGTTCTTACAATGAGCAGTTCTTC
CASSDLTSGSSYNEQFF
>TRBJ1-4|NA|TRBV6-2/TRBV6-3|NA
TGTGCCAGCAACTCTGCAGGGATTGATGAAAAACTGTTTTTT
CASNSAGIDEKLFF
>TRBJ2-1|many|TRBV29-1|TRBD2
TGCAGCGTTGGCGGACTAGGCAATGAGCAGTTCTTC
CSVGGLGNEQFF
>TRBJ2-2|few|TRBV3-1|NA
TGTGCCAGCAGCCCTCGGATCGGGGAGCTGTTTTTT
CASSPRIGELFF
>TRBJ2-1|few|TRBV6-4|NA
TGTGCCAGCAGTGGGAGGGCAGGGAGCTCCTACAATGAGCAGTTCTTC
CASSGRAGSSYNEQFF
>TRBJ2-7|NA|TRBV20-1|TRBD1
TGCAGTGCGGGGGACAGGGGGCACTCTACATACGAGCAGTACTTC
CSAGDRGHSTYEQYF
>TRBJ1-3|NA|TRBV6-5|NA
TGTGCCAGCAGTCACCGGGACGGTCTAACCTCTGGAAACACCATATATTTT
CASSHRDGLTSGNTIYF
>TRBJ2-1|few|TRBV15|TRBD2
TGTGCCACCAGCAGAGATGACGGAGGGGGACTAGCAATTGAGCAGTTCTTC
CATSRDDGGGLAIEQFF
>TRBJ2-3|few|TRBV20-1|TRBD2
TGCAGTGCTAGGGCAAGACTAGCGGGAGATAGTACAGATACGCAGTATTTT
CSARARLAGDSTDTQYF
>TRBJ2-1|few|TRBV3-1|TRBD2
TGTGCCAGCAGTCCCGGGACTAGCGTCAATGAGCAGTTCTTC
CASSPGTSVNEQFF
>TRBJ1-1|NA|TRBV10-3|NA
TGTGCCATCAGTGACCCGGGACGGATGAACACTGAAGCTTTCTTT
CAISDPGRMNTEAFF
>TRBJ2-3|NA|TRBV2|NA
TGTGCCAGCAGTGAAGGCGGCGACCCGGCAGATACGCAGTATTTT
CASSEGGDPADTQYF
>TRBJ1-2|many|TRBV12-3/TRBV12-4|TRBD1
TGTGCCAGCACCAGGGACAGGGGTAGAGGCTACACCTTC
CASTRDRGRGYTF
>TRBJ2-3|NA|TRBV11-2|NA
TGTGCCAGCAGCTCAGGTGTCGACAGCACAGATACGCAGTATTTT
CASSSGVDSTDTQYF
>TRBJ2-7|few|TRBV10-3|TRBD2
TGTGCCATCAGCGACCTAGCGGGTTCTCCCGTCGAGCAGTACTTC
CAISDLAGSPVEQYF
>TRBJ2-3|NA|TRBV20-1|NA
TGCAGTGCTAGGGCCCCGCCGGCGATGGGAGATACGCAGTATTTT
CSARAPPAMGDTQYF
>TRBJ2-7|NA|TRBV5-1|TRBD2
TGCGCCAGCAGCTTTCAAGCGGGAGGGCCAGCCGAGCAGTACTTC
CASSFQAGGPAEQYF
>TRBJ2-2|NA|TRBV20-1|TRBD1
TGCAGTGCTAGTAGACCGGGACAGGGAGTCGCCGGGGAGCTGTTTTTT
CSASRPGQGVAGELFF
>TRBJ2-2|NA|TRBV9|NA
TGTGCCAGCGGCTCAGGGGTAATGGGCACCGGGGAGCTGTTTTTT
CASGSGVMGTGELFF
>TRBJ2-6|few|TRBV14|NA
TGTGCCAGCAGCCAGTTCGGCTCTGGGGCCAACGTCCTGACTTTC
CASSQFGSGANVLTF
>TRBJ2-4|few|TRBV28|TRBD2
TGTGCCAGCAGTGAAACTAGCGGGGCCAAAAACATTCAGTACTTC
CASSETSGAKNIQYF
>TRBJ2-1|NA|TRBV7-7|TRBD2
TGTGCTAGCAGCTTACTCGCGGGACTAGCGGGAGGTCACAATGAGCAGTTCTTC
CASSLLAGLAGGHNEQFF
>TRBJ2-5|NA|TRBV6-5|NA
TGTGCCAGCAGTTACTCGATACTTCAAGAGACCCAGTACTTC
CASSYSILQETQYF
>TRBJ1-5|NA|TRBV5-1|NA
TGCGCCAGCAGCCGGGAAGGCGGGAGCAATCAGCCCCAGCATTTT
CASSREGGSNQPQHF
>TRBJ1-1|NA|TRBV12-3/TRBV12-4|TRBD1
TGTGCCAGCCGCGAATCCGGGACAGGGAGGGCTGAAGCTTTCTTT
CASRESGTGRAEAFF
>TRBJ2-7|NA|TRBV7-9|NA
TGTGCCAGCAGCTTGGGGGTTATGGTCCCCCGGTACTTC
CASSLGVMVPRYF
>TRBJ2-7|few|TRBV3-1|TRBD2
TGTGCCAGCAGTCCCACCGGGACTAGCGTTGACGAGCAGTACTTC
CASSPTGTSVDEQYF
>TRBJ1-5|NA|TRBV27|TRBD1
TGTGCCACAATGAGAACAGGGGGCTTCCCGGTCCAGCATTTT
CATMRTGGFPVQHF
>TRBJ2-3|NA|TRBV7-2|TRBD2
TGTGCCAGCAGCACGCGGGAGATGGGGACAGATACGCAGTATTTT
CASSTREMGTDTQYF
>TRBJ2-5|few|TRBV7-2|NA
TGTGCCAGCACCACGGGCGGGGAGACCCAGTACTTC
CASTTGGETQYF
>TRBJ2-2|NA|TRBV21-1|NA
TGTGCCAGCAGAGTGGAGCGAACCAGCGGGGAGCTGTTTTTT
CASRVERTSGELFF
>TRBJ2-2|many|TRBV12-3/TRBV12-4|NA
TGTGCCAGCAGTCAACAGCGGTTCGGGGAGCTGTTTTTT
CASSQQRFGELFF
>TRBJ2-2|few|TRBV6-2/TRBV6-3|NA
TGTGCCAGCAGTTACTCGATATCCTCTCCTTCGAACACCGGGGAGCTGTTTTTT
CASSYSISSPSNTGELFF
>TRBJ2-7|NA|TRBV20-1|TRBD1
TGCAGTGCCGCCGGGACAGGTCACTACGAGCAGTACTTC
CSAAGTGHYEQYF
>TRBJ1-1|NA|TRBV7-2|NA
TGTGCCAGCAGCGTACAACAGGGAATAAACACTGAAGCTTTCTTT
CASSVQQGINTEAFF
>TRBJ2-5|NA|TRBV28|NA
TGTGCCAGCAGTTTGGCGACCCTTCAAGAGACCCAGTACTTC
CASSLATLQETQYF
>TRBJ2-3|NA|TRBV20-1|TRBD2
TGCAGTGCTAGAAGGCTAGCGGGAGATGGTACAGATACGCAGTATTTT
CSARRLAGDGTDTQYF
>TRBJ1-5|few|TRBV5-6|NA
TGTGCCAGCAGCCCCGGGTATAGCAATCAGCCCCAGCATTTT
CASSPGYSNQPQHF
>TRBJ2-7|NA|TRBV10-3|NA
TGTGCCATCAGTGAGTCGGGGACCTTAGGTCCCTACGAGCAGTACTTC
CAISESGTLGPYEQYF